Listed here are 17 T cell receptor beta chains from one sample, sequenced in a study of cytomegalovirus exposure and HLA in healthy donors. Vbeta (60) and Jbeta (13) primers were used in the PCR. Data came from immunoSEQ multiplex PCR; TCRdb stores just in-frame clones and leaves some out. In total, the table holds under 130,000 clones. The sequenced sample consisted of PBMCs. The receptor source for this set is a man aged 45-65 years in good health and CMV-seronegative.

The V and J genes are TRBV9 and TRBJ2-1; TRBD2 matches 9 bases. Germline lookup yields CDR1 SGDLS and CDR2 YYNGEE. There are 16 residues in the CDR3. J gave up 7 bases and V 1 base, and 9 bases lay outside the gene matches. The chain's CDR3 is CASSVIPAGGINEQFF. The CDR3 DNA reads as TGTGCCAGCAGCGTAATCCCAGCGGGGGGTATTAATGAGCAGTTCTTC.

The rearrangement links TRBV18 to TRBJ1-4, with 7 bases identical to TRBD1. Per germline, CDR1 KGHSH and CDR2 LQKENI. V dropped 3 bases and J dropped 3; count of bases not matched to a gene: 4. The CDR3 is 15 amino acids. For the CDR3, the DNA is TGTGCCAGCTCACCCCCGGGACAGCCTAATGAAAAACTGTTTTTT. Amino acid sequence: CASSPPGQPNEKLFF.

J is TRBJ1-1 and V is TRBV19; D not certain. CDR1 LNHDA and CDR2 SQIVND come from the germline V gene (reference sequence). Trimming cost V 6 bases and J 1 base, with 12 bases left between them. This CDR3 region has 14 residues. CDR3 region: CASRRRAGNTEAFF. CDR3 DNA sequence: TGTGCCAGTAGGAGAAGGGCGGGGAACACTGAAGCTTTCTTT. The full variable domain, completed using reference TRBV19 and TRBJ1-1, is DGGITQSPKYLFRKEGQNVTLSCEQNLNHDAMYWYRQDPGQGLRLIYYSQIVNDFQKGDIAEGYSVSREKKESFPLTVTSAQKNPTAFYLCASRRRAGNTEAFFGQGTRLTVV.

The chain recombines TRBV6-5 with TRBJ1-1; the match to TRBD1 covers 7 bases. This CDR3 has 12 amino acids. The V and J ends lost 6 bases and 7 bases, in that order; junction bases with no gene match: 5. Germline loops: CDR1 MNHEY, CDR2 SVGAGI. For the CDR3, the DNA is TGTGCCAGCAGAACCCGGGACAGTGAAGCTTTCTTT. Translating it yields CASRTRDSEAFF.

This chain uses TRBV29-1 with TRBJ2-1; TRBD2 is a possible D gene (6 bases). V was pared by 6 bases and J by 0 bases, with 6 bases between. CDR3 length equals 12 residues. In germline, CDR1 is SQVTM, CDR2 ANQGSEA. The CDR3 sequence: CSVTSSYNEQFF. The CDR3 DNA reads TGCAGCGTGACTAGCTCCTACAATGAGCAGTTCTTC.

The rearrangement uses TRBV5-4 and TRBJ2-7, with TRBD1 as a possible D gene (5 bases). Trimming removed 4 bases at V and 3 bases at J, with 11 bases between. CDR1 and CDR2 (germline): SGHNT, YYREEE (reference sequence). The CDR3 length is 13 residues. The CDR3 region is CASSNPQGYEQYF. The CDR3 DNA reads TGTGCCAGCAGCAACCCTCAGGGCTACGAGCAGTACTTC.

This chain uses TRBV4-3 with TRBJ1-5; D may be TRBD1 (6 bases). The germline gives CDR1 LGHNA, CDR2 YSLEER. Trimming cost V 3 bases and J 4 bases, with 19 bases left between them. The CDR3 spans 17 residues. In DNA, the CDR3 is TGCGCCAGCAGCCAGCGGGTCAAGGGGGTGACAAATCAGCCCCAGCATTTT. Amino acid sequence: CASSQRVKGVTNQPQHF.

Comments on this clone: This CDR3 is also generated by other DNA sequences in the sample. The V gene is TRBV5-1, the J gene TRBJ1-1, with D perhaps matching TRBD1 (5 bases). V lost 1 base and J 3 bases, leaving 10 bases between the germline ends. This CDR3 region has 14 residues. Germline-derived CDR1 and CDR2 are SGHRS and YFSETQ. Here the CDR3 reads CASSLYGGDTEAFF. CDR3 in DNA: TGCGCCAGCAGCTTGTACGGAGGGGACACTGAAGCTTTCTTT.

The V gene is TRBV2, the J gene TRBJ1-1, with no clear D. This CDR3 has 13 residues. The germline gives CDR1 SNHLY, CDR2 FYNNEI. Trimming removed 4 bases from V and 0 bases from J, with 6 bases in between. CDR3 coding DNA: TGTGCCAGCAGTGCGGAGCTGAACACTGAAGCTTTCTTT. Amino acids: CASSAELNTEAFF.

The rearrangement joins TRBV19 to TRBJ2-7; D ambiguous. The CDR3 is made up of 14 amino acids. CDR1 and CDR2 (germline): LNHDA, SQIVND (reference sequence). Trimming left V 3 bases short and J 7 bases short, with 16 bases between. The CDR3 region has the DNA TGTGCCAGTAGTATGCGGTCGCTCCTTAAGGAGCAGTACTTC. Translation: CASSMRSLLKEQYF.

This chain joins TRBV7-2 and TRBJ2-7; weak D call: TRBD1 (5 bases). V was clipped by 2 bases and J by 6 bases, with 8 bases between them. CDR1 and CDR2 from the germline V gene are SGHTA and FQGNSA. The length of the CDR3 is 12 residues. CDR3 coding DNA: TGTGCCAGCAGCTTATCTAGGGGCGAGCAGTACTTC. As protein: CASSLSRGEQYF.

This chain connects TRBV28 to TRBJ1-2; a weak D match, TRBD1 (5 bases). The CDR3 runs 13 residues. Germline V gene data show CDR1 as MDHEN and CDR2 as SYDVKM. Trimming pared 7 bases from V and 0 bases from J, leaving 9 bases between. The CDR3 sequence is CASMTATNYGYTF. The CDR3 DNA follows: TGTGCCAGCATGACAGCTACTAACTATGGCTACACCTTC.

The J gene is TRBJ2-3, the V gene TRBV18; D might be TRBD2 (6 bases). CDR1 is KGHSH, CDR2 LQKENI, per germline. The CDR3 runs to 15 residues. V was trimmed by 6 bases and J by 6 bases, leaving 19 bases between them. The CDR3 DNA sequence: TGTGCCAGCTCCCCCGGGACTCCCCGATTCGATACGCAGTATTTT. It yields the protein CASSPGTPRFDTQYF.

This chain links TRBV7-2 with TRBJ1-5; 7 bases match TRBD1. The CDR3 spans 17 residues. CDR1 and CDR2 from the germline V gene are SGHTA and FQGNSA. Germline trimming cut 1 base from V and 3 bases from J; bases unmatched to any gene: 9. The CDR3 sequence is CASSLVGIGGINQPQHF. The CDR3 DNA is TGTGCCAGCAGCTTAGTGGGGATAGGGGGCATCAATCAGCCCCAGCATTTT.

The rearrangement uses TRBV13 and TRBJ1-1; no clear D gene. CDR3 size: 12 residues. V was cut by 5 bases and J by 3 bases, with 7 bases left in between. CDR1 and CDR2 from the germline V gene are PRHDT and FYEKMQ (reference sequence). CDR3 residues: CASSLFDTEAFF. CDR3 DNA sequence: TGTGCCAGCAGCCTTTTCGACACTGAAGCTTTCTTT.

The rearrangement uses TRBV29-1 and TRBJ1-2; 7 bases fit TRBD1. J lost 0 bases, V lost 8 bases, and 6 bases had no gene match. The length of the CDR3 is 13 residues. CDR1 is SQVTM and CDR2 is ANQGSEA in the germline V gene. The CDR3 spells CSPGDSSNYGYTF. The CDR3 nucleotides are TGCAGCCCAGGGGACAGTTCTAACTATGGCTACACCTTC.

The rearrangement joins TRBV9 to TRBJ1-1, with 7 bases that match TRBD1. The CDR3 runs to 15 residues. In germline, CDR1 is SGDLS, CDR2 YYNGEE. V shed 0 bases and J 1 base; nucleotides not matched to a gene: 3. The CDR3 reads CASSVEGQRNTEAFF. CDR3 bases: TGTGCCAGCAGCGTAGAGGGACAGCGGAACACTGAAGCTTTCTTT.